A single T cell receptor beta chain is shown here with its context. Antigen: not known. The data are from a study of T cell responses to AZD1222 COVID-19 vaccine. Turning to the study itself: Analysis merged second doses at about 4 or about 12 weeks.

Findings and caveats of the study: Unmutated variant regions reportedly attract nearly half of all spike-specific TCRs. Spike-wide coverage was observed for vaccine-associated CD4 TCRs, with dominant responses at 160-218 and 743-854.

CDR1 and CDR2 from the germline V gene are GTSNPN and SVGIG (reference sequence). The germline V and J ends were trimmed by 3 bases and 3 bases, with 10 bases remaining between them. The CDR3 loop spans 13 amino acids. Assay used: immunoSEQ multiplex PCR; TCRdb lists only in-frame clones, some missing. The data show 65,000 to 80,000 clones, roughly nine tenths seen once. The sample in question was peripheral blood, obtained on day 0 of AZD1222 vaccination. This TCR was sampled from an adult in good health. The chain has TRBV30 and TRBJ2-3; perhaps TRBD2 as D (6 bases). CDR3 region: CAWRVGGTDTQYF. Written as DNA, the CDR3 is TGTGCCTGGAGGGTGGGGGGTACAGATACGCAGTATTTT.